The text below deals with one TCR beta chain. The data originate from a study of T cells in localized non-small cell lung cancer. V gave up 5 bases and J gave up 5 bases, with 18 bases separating them. This CDR3 is 15 amino acids long. Germline CDR1 SGHTA, CDR2 FQGTGA. The assay was immunoSEQ multiplex PCR, and TCRdb's table has in-frame clones only and misses some. The table shows more than 30,000 clones, with approximately 88% occurring only once. The chain has TRBV7-3 and TRBJ2-5; D may be TRBD2 (6 bases). The sequences come from peripheral blood mononuclear cells, collected before any cancer treatment. The source of this sequence is a woman between 35 and 75 years old with stage III lung adenocarcinoma. CDR3 in DNA: TGTGCCAGCAGCGAAAGCGGCAGTCGGGGGGAGACCCAGTACTTC. Its protein product is CASSESGSRGETQYF.